This entry concerns a single TCR beta chain. The record originates from a study of shared clonotypes between healthy human individuals. As for the study in general: For every donor, three CD4 naive, three CD4 memory, two CD8 naive and one CD8 memory plates were used.

TCRdb's copy holds only in-frame clones and misses some; the assay was immunoSEQ multiplex PCR. The sample records 2 million to 2.5 million clones, approximately 96% being singletons. The V and J ends lost 5 bases and 1 base respectively, with 14 bases between them. Looked up from germline, CDR1 is LGHNA and CDR2 is YNFKEQ. There are 15 residues in the CDR3. The source of this sequence is a man between 18 and 29 years old in good health. What was sequenced was naive CD4+ T cells sorted from blood. As for subset: CD45RA+ positively selected. The V gene is TRBV4-2, the J gene TRBJ1-1; no clear D. In nucleotides, the CDR3 is TGTGCCAGCAGCGGAGACCGATCGGGGAACACTGAAGCTTTCTTT. Protein sequence: CASSGDRSGNTEAFF.